These 8 T cell receptor beta chains were all obtained from the same sample, sequenced in a study of Graves' ophthalmopathy and Graves' hyperthyroidism. The TCR beta CDR3 regions underwent amplification from RNA transcripts. RT-PCR in the first round used HTBI primers; a second-round multiplex PCR followed. MiXCR, applied by TCRdb to the multiplex PCR reads, yields one record per CDR3 protein. The sample records around 470,000 distinct CDR3 sequences, under 15% being singletons. The sample was blood. The receptors come from a woman in her thirties with Graves' ophthalmopathy.

At least ten counts were recorded for this clonotype. V gene TRBV7-2 combines with J gene TRBJ2-7; D is tentatively TRBD1 or TRBD2 (5 bases each). The CDR3 is made up of 15 amino acids. The V and J ends lost 2 bases and 5 bases respectively, with 16 bases between them. Germline V gene data show CDR1 as SGHTA and CDR2 as FQGNSA. In nucleotides, the CDR3 is TGTGCCAGCAGCTTATACAGTAGGGACGTCGACGAGCAGTACTTC. As protein: CASSLYSRDVDEQYF.

The CDR3, as DNA: TGTGCTAGTGGTCTACCCCTGGCCTCCGAGCAGTACTTC. Amino acid sequence: CASGLPLASEQYF. This chain uses TRBV12-5 with TRBJ2-7; D gene uncertain. The CDR3 is made up of 13 amino acids. Deletions cut 5 bases from V and 6 bases from J, with 14 bases between. CDR1 and CDR2 (germline): LGHNT, FRNRAP.

V usage is TRBV28 and J usage is TRBJ1-1; D is unclear. Germline V gives CDR1 MDHEN, CDR2 SYDVKM. The CDR3 runs to 16 residues. Trimming shortened V by 2 bases and J by 5 bases, and 18 bases separated the two germline ends. CDR3 nucleotides: TGTGCCAGCAGTTTAAGGGTTGGGTCTCGGTGGACTGAAGCTTTCTTT. Protein product: CASSLRVGSRWTEAFF. Filled out from reference TRBV28 and TRBJ1-1, the complete variable domain reads DVKVTQSSRYLVKRTGEKVFLECVQDMDHENMFWYRQDPGLGLRLIYFSYDVKMKEKGDIPEGYSVSREKKERFSLILESASTNQTSMYLCASSLRVGSRWTEAFFGQGTRLTVV.

Many counts were recorded for this clonotype. V usage is TRBV20-1 and J usage is TRBJ1-3; the D gene is possibly TRBD1 (6 bases). This CDR3 comprises 14 residues. Germline CDR1 reads DFQATT; CDR2 reads SNEGSKA (reference sequence). V was clipped by 5 bases and J by 0 bases, with 11 bases between them. DNA for the CDR3: TGCAGTGCTCCGGACAGAGCCTCTGGAAACACCATATATTTT. This encodes CSAPDRASGNTIYF.

This chain joins TRBV4-1 and TRBJ1-2; D is unresolved. This CDR3 is 14 amino acids long. Looked up from germline, CDR1 is MGHRA and CDR2 is YSYEKL. Trimming took 4 bases from V and 5 from J, leaving 14 bases between them. CDR3 in DNA: TGCGCCAGCAGCCCTTTACCACGGCGGTATGGCTACACCTTC. This codes for CASSPLPRRYGYTF.

This clonotype was counted at least ten times. V usage is TRBV29-1 and J usage is TRBJ2-7; TRBD1 matches at 8 bases. The CDR3 is 13 residues long. After removal of 7 bases from V and 0 bases from J, the junction contained 5 bases not matched to a gene. The germline CDR1 and CDR2 sequences are SQVTM and ANQGSEA. This CDR3 reads CSAGTGNSYEQYF. CDR3 DNA: TGCAGCGCTGGGACAGGCAACTCCTACGAGCAGTACTTC.

This clonotype has a count of ten or more. The CDR3 region has the DNA TGTGCCAGCAGTGAACTGGGCTACACCTTC. Protein product: CASSELGYTF. The chain joins TRBV2 to TRBJ1-2; D uncertain. The ends were cut back, 2 bases at V and 8 bases at J, with 3 bases in the middle. This CDR3 has 10 amino acids. The germline V gene has CDR1 SNHLY and CDR2 FYNNEI.

This clonotype was seen at least ten times. In DNA form, the CDR3 reads TGTGCCAGCAGTGTGGCTGCCAGGACCTACGAGCAGTACTTC. It specifies CASSVAARTYEQYF. V and J are TRBV6-1 and TRBJ2-7; D not certain. Germline V lookup: CDR1 MNHNS, CDR2 SASEGT. This CDR3 has 14 amino acids. With 4 bases removed from V and 2 bases from J, the gap between germline ends came to 12 bases.